Included here is one T cell receptor (beta chain) sequence, with context. Its cognate antigen is unknown. The data originate from a study of identifying expanded T cells in peripheral blood. Healthy donors had no documented immune events, such as infections, while sampled. This CDR3 has 13 residues. Germline V gene lookup returns CDR1 SGHTA and CDR2 FQGTGA. The V and J ends lost 0 bases and 5 bases respectively, with 7 bases between them. Study observations and caveats: Clone count variance between roughly two-week samples rose with total template count.

The data were produced by immunoSEQ multiplex PCR, yet TCRdb's version contains in-frame clones alone and is incomplete. The sample lists 60,000 to 70,000 clones, about 89% seen once, with 4.7% in the top ten. The sample taken for sequencing was blood. The V and J genes are TRBV7-3 and TRBJ1-1, with D possibly matching TRBD1 (5 bases). The sequence was collected from a person aged 18 to 75 in good health. The CDR3 DNA is TGTGCCAGCAGCTTAACAGGGGTGACTGAAGCTTTCTTT. Translation: CASSLTGVTEAFF.